The following is a TCR beta chain sequence with its context. Its antigen is not known. TCRdb's table, derived via immunoSEQ multiplex PCR, lists solely in-frame clones and lacks some. The data show about 56,000 clones, 88% seen once. This sample is part of a study of T cell responses to AZD1222 COVID-19 vaccine. V was clipped by 4 bases and J by 2 bases, with 11 bases between them. The CDR3 consists of 14 residues. The germline V gene has CDR1 KGHSH and CDR2 LQKENI. Study-wide results and limits: With dominance at 160-218 and 743-854, vaccine-associated CD4 TCRs spanned spike.

This chain joins TRBV18 and TRBJ2-5; weak D call: TRBD2 (5 bases). The TCR sequence derives from an adult in good health. Sample: peripheral blood, taken on day 0 of AZD1222 vaccination. The DNA of the CDR3 is TGTGCCAGCTCACGTAGCGCAGGACAAGAGACCCAGTACTTC. It is translated as CASSRSAGQETQYF.